These 27 T cell receptor beta chains share one sample of origin, sequenced in a study of T cells in Graves' hyperthyroidism and ophthalmopathy. Amplified regions were TCR beta CDR3 sequences from RNA transcripts. With the HTBI primer set, the TCR CDR3 went through a first round of RT-PCR. TCRdb reprocessed the multiplex PCR reads via MiXCR and lists one record per CDR3 protein. This sample has 560,000 or so distinct CDR3 sequences; roughly 50% occur once, and the top ten carry approximately 8.2%. Sequencing was carried out using peripheral blood or thyroid tissue (not recorded which). Receptor source: a woman in her late teens or twenties with Graves' hyperthyroidism.

V gene TRBV24-1 combines with J gene TRBJ2-7; TRBD2 aligns across 13 bases. The CDR3 spans 18 residues. J lost 3 bases, V lost 2 bases, and 9 bases had no gene match. Germline assignment: CDR1 KGHDR and CDR2 SFDVKD. In DNA, the CDR3 is TGTGCCACCAGTGATTCCCAGGGGACTAGCGGGGCACTCTACGAGCAGTACTTC. This translates into CATSDSQGTSGALYEQYF.

The V gene is TRBV7-9, the J gene TRBJ1-1, with a possible D match to TRBD1 (6 bases). The V gene's germline CDR1 is SEHNR and CDR2 FQNEAQ (reference sequence). Trimming left V 4 bases short and J 7 bases short, with 10 bases between. CDR3 length equals 12 residues. CDR3 coding DNA: TGTGCCAGCAGCTCTGGGGGGCGTGAAGCTTTCTTT. Encoded protein: CASSSGGREAFF.

The chain uses TRBV11-1 and TRBJ2-5; the D call may be TRBD1 or TRBD2 (6 bases each). Germline V lookup: CDR1 SGHAT, CDR2 FQDESV (reference sequence). The V gene lost 3 bases and the J gene lost 5 bases, with 19 bases spanning the gap. CDR3 length: 16 residues. CDR3 coding DNA: TGTGCCAGCAGCTTTATTTCCAGGGGAGGAGAGGAGACCCAGTACTTC. Its protein product is CASSFISRGGEETQYF.

CDR3 residues: CASSLAGWNTGELFF. In nucleotides, the CDR3 is TGTGCCAGCAGTTTAGCGGGTTGGAACACCGGGGAGCTGTTTTTT. The rearrangement joins TRBV6-9 to TRBJ2-2; TRBD2 matches 7 bases. Germline values: CDR1 MNHGY, CDR2 SVAAGI. The V gene end was trimmed by 4 bases and the J gene end by 1 base; junction bases not matched to a gene: 3. This CDR3 spans 15 amino acids.

This clonotype occurred a few times. This sequence joins TRBV12-3 or TRBV12-4 and TRBJ1-2, with 10 positions matching TRBD1. Trimming cost V 6 bases and J 5 bases; bases outside gene matches: 6. The CDR3 totals 14 residues. Written as DNA, the CDR3 is TGTGCCAGCAGCACAGGGACAGGGGAATATGGCTACACCTTC. Encoded protein: CASSTGTGEYGYTF.

J is TRBJ1-5 and V is TRBV2; the D is unclear. Germline CDR1 is SNHLY and CDR2 is FYNNEI. V was shortened by 8 bases and J by 4 bases, with 9 bases between the two germline ends. This CDR3 region has 12 residues. CDR3 bases: TGTGCCAGCGGCCAAGAGAATCAGCCCCAGCATTTT. It yields the protein CASGQENQPQHF.

The V call is TRBV9, the J call TRBJ1-6; TRBD1 matches at 7 bases. The CDR3 consists of 19 residues. J gave up 13 bases and V 4 bases, and 26 bases lay outside the gene matches. Germline CDR1 SGDLS, CDR2 YYNGEE. The CDR3 coding sequence is TGTGCCAGCAGCCCACGTAGTGCCCAGGGGGGCGGACCTTACGTTCCCCTCCACTTT. This translates into CASSPRSAQGGGPYVPLHF.

This clonotype was detected once. A single base separates this from a much larger clone, so it may be a read error. The V and J genes are TRBV7-2 and TRBJ2-7; TRBD1 matches 7 bases. The CDR3 runs to 13 residues. Germline loops: CDR1 SGHTA, CDR2 FQGNSA. Written as DNA, the CDR3 is TGTGCCGGCAGCATCCGACAGGGCTACGAGCAGTACTTC. As protein: CAGSIRQGYEQYF.

The chain carries TRBV7-9 and TRBJ2-5; TRBD2 agrees at 7 bases. The DNA matches TRBJ2-7 better at its end, which makes the J call doubtful. CDR3 size: 12 residues. CDR1 SEHNR and CDR2 FQNEAQ come from the germline V gene (reference sequence). The DNA of the CDR3 is TGTGCTCGTAGCGGGCGGGACTACGAGCAGTACTTC. Amino acid sequence: CARSGRDYEQYF.

V gene TRBV29-1 combines with J gene TRBJ2-5, with 7 bases matching TRBD1. From germline, CDR1 is SQVTM and CDR2 ANQGSEA. Trimming took 8 bases from V and 5 from J; bases not matched to a gene: 11. The CDR3 totals 13 residues. CDR3 in DNA: TGCAGCATCCTGACAGGGCACAGGGAGACCCAGTACTTC. Protein product: CSILTGHRETQYF.

The chain joins TRBV5-1 to TRBJ2-7; 11 nucleotides agree with TRBD2. With V trimmed by 4 bases and J by 3 bases, 3 bases remained unmatched. Looked up from germline, CDR1 is SGHRS and CDR2 is YFSETQ. The CDR3 sequence is 14 residues long. The CDR3, as DNA: TGCGCCAGCAGCCACACTAGCGGGAGCTACGAGCAGTACTTC. Its translation is CASSHTSGSYEQYF.

CDR3 loop: CASSQDLASGRETQYF. In DNA form, the CDR3 reads TGTGCCAGCAGCCAAGATCTGGCTAGCGGGAGGGAGACCCAGTACTTC. V gene TRBV7-2 combines with J gene TRBJ2-5; 11 bases align to TRBD2. Germline trimming cut 5 bases from V and 5 bases from J; bases unmatched to any gene: 10. Germline CDR1 and CDR2: SGHTA and FQGNSA. This CDR3 is 16 amino acids long. The variable domain in full, completed from reference TRBV7-2 and TRBJ2-5, reads GAGVSQSPSNKVTEKGKDVELRCDPISGHTALYWYRQSLGQGLEFLIYFQGNSAPDKSGLPSDRFSAERTGGSVSTLTIQRTQQEDSAVYLCASSQDLASGRETQYFGPGTRLLVL.

This clonotype showed up many times. The CDR3 DNA is TGTGCCAGCAGCCACCGACTAGCGGGAGCCTACGAGCAGTACTTC. Translation gives CASSHRLAGAYEQYF. The chain has TRBV7-9 and TRBJ2-7, with TRBD2 matching over 12 bases. This CDR3 is 15 amino acids long. V lost 5 bases to trimming and J lost 2 bases; unmatched junction nucleotides: 4. CDR1 is SEHNR and CDR2 is FQNEAQ in the germline V gene (reference sequence).

The rearrangement joins TRBV7-9 to TRBJ1-1; D is uncertain. Germline CDR1 reads SEHNR; CDR2 reads FQNEAQ (reference sequence). Trimming left V 7 bases short and J 4 bases short, with 19 bases between. The CDR3 has 15 amino acids. DNA of the CDR3: TGTGCCAGCACCGCGGTGGAGGATGTTAGCACTGAAGCTTTCTTT. This gives the protein CASTAVEDVSTEAFF.

The sample holds a few counts of this clonotype. The rearrangement uses TRBV7-8 and TRBJ1-5; weak D call: TRBD1 (5 bases). CDR1 is SGHVS, CDR2 FQNEAQ, per germline. The CDR3 has 14 residues. V lost 5 bases, J lost 9 bases, and 17 bases lay in between. The CDR3, as DNA: TGTGCCAGCAGCGAGGGTGGGGGACGGTGGCCCCAGCATTTT. Translated, it gives CASSEGGGRWPQHF.

For the CDR3, the DNA is TGCAGTGCTAGAGATCCGCGCGGAGAAGAGACCCAGTACTTC. It translates to CSARDPRGEETQYF. This sequence joins TRBV20-1 and TRBJ2-5; D is uncertain. Germline CDR1 and CDR2: DFQATT and SNEGSKA (reference sequence). The CDR3 extends over 14 amino acids. Trimming shortened V by 0 bases and J by 3 bases, and 11 bases separated the two germline ends.

With respect to this clonotype: Being one base from a much bigger clone, this may be a read error. The V and J genes are TRBV10-3 and TRBJ1-2; D remains ambiguous. Trimming cost V 0 bases and J 4 bases, with 6 bases left between them. Germline V gene data show CDR1 as ENHRY and CDR2 as SYGVKD. The CDR3 has 13 amino acids. The CDR3 loop is CAISESESYGYTF. The CDR3 region has the DNA TGTGCCATCAGTGAGTCGGAGTCCTATGGCTACACCTTC.

This clonotype was seen a handful of times. This chain links TRBV12-5 with TRBJ2-7, with D uncertain. Germline CDR1 is LGHNT and CDR2 is FRNRAP. There are 13 residues in the CDR3. The CDR3 region has the DNA TGTGTCCCCGGGTCCCCTGTCGTCTACGAGCAGTACTTC. Translating it yields CVPGSPVVYEQYF.

Points on this clonotype: This sequence may be a read error, since a much larger clone differs from it by one base. The J gene is TRBJ2-7, the V gene TRBV2; 14 bases map to TRBD2. The trim removed 6 bases at V and 0 bases at J, leaving 10 bases unmatched. Germline V gene sequence: CDR1 SNHLY, CDR2 FYNNEI. The CDR3 is 18 residues long. The DNA of the CDR3 is TGTGCCAGCAGCTCAGCGGGACTAGCGGGAGTGAGCTCCTACGAGCAGTACTTC. Amino acid sequence: CASSSAGLAGVSSYEQYF.

This clonotype was counted ten times or more. Here the CDR3 reads CSSSRGQNTEAFF. The CDR3 nucleotides are TGCAGCTCATCCCGGGGACAGAACACTGAAGCTTTCTTT. The J gene is TRBJ1-1, the V gene TRBV29-1; weak D call: TRBD1 (6 bases). Looked up from germline, CDR1 is SQVTM and CDR2 is ANQGSEA. The V end lost 8 bases, the J end lost 1 base, and 14 bases lay between the germline ends. The CDR3 consists of 13 residues.

The chain uses TRBV15 and TRBJ1-1; no clear D. The germline V and J ends were trimmed by 3 bases and 5 bases, with 16 bases remaining between them. Germline V gene data show CDR1 as LNHNV and CDR2 as YYDKDF (reference sequence). This CDR3 contains 15 residues. The CDR3 region is CATSSFSMTRTEAFF. As DNA, the CDR3 is TGTGCCACCAGCAGTTTCTCCATGACTAGGACTGAAGCTTTCTTT.

This clonotype appeared a few times. CDR3: CASSLGVTTEAFF. In DNA form, the CDR3 reads TGTGCCAGCAGCTTAGGGGTTACCACTGAAGCTTTCTTT. The chain is built from TRBV7-8 and TRBJ1-1, with unresolved D. The germline V and J ends were trimmed by 1 base and 4 bases, with 7 bases remaining between them. The CDR3 is made up of 13 amino acids. Per the germline V gene, CDR1 is SGHVS and CDR2 is FQNEAQ.

Ten or more counts support this clonotype. This sequence joins TRBV15 and TRBJ1-5; 8 bases map to TRBD1. V gave up 1 base and J gave up 5 bases; unmatched junction bases: 4. Germline CDR1 LNHNV, CDR2 YYDKDF (reference sequence). The CDR3 runs 15 residues. For the CDR3, the DNA is TGTGCCACCAGCAGAGCGGACAGGGACGATCAGCCCCAGCATTTT. This encodes CATSRADRDDQPQHF.

This clonotype was detected many times. The V and J genes are TRBV20-1 and TRBJ2-5; 7 positions agree with TRBD2. Germline CDR1 reads DFQATT; CDR2 reads SNEGSKA (reference sequence). The CDR3 is 13 amino acids. V gave up 1 base and J gave up 2 bases; unmatched junction bases: 1. The CDR3 sequence is CSARGGGQETQYF. The DNA of the CDR3 is TGCAGTGCTAGAGGGGGAGGGCAAGAGACCCAGTACTTC.

The J gene is TRBJ1-2, the V gene TRBV6-5, with a possible D match to TRBD1 (5 bases). With 4 bases removed from V and 6 bases from J, the gap between germline ends came to 12 bases. Germline V lookup: CDR1 MNHEY, CDR2 SVGAGI. CDR3 length: 13 amino acids. The CDR3 sequence is CASSSTGTDGYTF. CDR3 nucleotide sequence: TGTGCCAGCAGTTCCACCGGGACCGATGGCTACACCTTC.

The V call is TRBV29-1, the J call TRBJ2-3; D is ambiguous. V was trimmed by 1 base and J by 1 base, leaving 6 bases between them. Germline V gene data show CDR1 as SQVTM and CDR2 as ANQGSEA. This CDR3 has 13 amino acids. This CDR3 is CSVEAGGTDTQYF. CDR3 coding DNA: TGCAGCGTTGAAGCGGGTGGCACAGATACGCAGTATTTT.

In regard to this clonotype: Without the conserved terminal phenylalanine or tryptophan, this CDR3 likely stems from a read error. This chain connects TRBV19 to TRBJ1-1; D is possibly TRBD1 (5 bases). The CDR3 runs to 16 residues. Germline V gene sequence: CDR1 LNHDA, CDR2 SQIVND (reference sequence). V dropped 2 bases and J dropped 1 base, with 14 bases sitting between them. For the CDR3, the DNA is TGTGCCAGTAGTATATGGGCCCCCACAGGGAACACTGAAGCTTTCCTT. As protein: CASSIWAPTGNTEAFL.